This record covers a single TCR beta chain. This CDR3 has 12 residues. With 6 bases removed from V and 15 bases from J, the gap between germline ends came to 18 bases. The data derive from a study of blood T cell repertoires in COVID-19. Using immunoSEQ multiplex PCR, the repertoire was profiled, and TCRdb retains in-frame clones only, with some absent. The sample records some 180,000 clones, around 83% being singletons. The material sequenced was peripheral blood. This sequence was found in a woman in her seventies who had recovered from COVID-19. The chain has TRBV12-3 or TRBV12-4 and TRBJ2-1; weak D call: TRBD2 (7 bases). The CDR3: CASRGGASRGFF. CDR3 sequence (DNA): TGTGCCAGCAGAGGGGGGGCCTCCCGCGGGTTCTTC.